The 21 T cell receptor beta chains listed next were all sequenced from one sample in a study of blood T cell repertoires in COVID-19. Data came from immunoSEQ multiplex PCR; TCRdb stores just in-frame clones and leaves some out. The sample shows some 150,000 clones, 85% to 90% of them seen only once. The sequencing sample was made of peripheral blood. The receptors derive from a woman between 40 and 50 years old with acute or convalescent COVID-19.

This clone was detected only a few times. The chain recombines TRBV19 with TRBJ2-1; 7 nucleotides match TRBD2. Germline lookup yields CDR1 LNHDA and CDR2 SQIVND (reference sequence). V shed 3 bases, J shed 5 bases, and the junction held 4 bases outside the gene matches. This CDR3 has 14 amino acids. The CDR3 nucleotides read TGTGCCAGTAGTATTTGGGACTATGACAATGAGCAGTTCTTC. Encoded protein: CASSIWDYDNEQFF.

The V gene is TRBV24-1, the J gene TRBJ2-1; 7 nucleotides match TRBD2. J lost 7 bases, V lost 4 bases, and 15 bases had no gene match. This CDR3 has 17 residues. Germline values: CDR1 KGHDR, CDR2 SFDVKD. CDR3 protein: CATSDPGPASGRNEQFF. CDR3 bases: TGTGCCACCAGTGACCCCGGGCCGGCTAGCGGCAGGAATGAGCAGTTCTTC.

The chain employs TRBV30 and TRBJ2-7; D may be TRBD1 (5 bases). The V end lost 3 bases, the J end lost 3 bases, and 9 bases lay between the germline ends. Germline V gene sequence: CDR1 GTSNPN, CDR2 SVGIG (reference sequence). The CDR3 has 12 amino acids. The CDR3 sequence is CAWSPDSYEQYF. The CDR3 nucleotides are TGTGCCTGGAGCCCCGACAGCTACGAGCAGTACTTC.

J is TRBJ2-5 and V is TRBV5-4, with TRBD1 identical over 9 bases. The CDR3 is made up of 14 amino acids. Per germline, CDR1 SGHNT and CDR2 YYREEE (reference sequence). With 4 bases clipped from V and 5 bases from J, the junction kept 6 bases outside the gene matches. CDR3 loop: CASSKEGTGETQYF. Written as DNA, the CDR3 is TGTGCCAGCAGCAAAGAAGGGACAGGGGAGACCCAGTACTTC.

The V gene is TRBV7-3, the J gene TRBJ2-3, with 8 bases identical to TRBD2. Trimming at V came to 5 bases and at J to 1 base, leaving 5 bases not matched to a gene. The CDR3 covers 15 residues. CDR1 and CDR2 from the germline V gene are SGHTA and FQGTGA. In DNA, the CDR3 is TGTGCCAGCAGCCCTCTAGCGGGTGGCACAGATACGCAGTATTTT. It codes for CASSPLAGGTDTQYF.

This clone has only one observation. The rearrangement links TRBV29-1 to TRBJ1-5; D is possibly TRBD1 (5 bases). The CDR3 spans 13 residues. The germline CDR1 and CDR2 sequences are SQVTM and ANQGSEA. Trimming shortened V by 7 bases and J by 2 bases, and 12 bases separated the two germline ends. The CDR3 DNA follows: TGCAGCGCACGCGGGGGGGGCAATCAGCCCCAGCATTTT. Translated, it gives CSARGGGNQPQHF.

The rearrangement joins TRBV5-4 to TRBJ2-5; possible D gene TRBD2, 5 bases. Between the trimmed V and J ends, which lost 0 bases and 5 bases, there was a span of 11 bases. Germline-derived CDR1 and CDR2 are SGHNT and YYREEE (reference sequence). This CDR3 region has 14 residues. In DNA form, the CDR3 reads TGTGCCAGCAGCTTGGCCGGGATTGGGGAGACCCAGTACTTC. It codes for CASSLAGIGETQYF. The variable domain in full, with the rest retrieved from reference TRBV5-4 and TRBJ2-5, is ETGVTQSPTHLIKTRGQQVTLRCSSQSGHNTVSWYQQALGQGPQFIFQYYREEENGRGNFPPRFSGLQFPNYSSELNVNALELDDSALYLCASSLAGIGETQYFGPGTRLLVL.

The chain combines TRBV24-1 with TRBJ2-3; 10 bases match TRBD2. The CDR3 is made up of 16 amino acids. Germline V lookup: CDR1 KGHDR, CDR2 SFDVKD. Losses at the gene ends were 5 bases for V and 6 bases for J; bases not matched to a gene: 10. The CDR3 DNA reads TGTGCCACCAGTGGTTTAGCGGGAGGTCTAACGGATACGCAGTATTTT. This sequence encodes CATSGLAGGLTDTQYF.

J is TRBJ1-2 and V is TRBV4-1; no firm D call. Between the trimmed V and J ends, which lost 0 bases and 4 bases, there was a span of 12 bases. Germline lookup yields CDR1 MGHRA and CDR2 YSYEKL. The CDR3 contains 15 residues. The CDR3 nucleotides are TGCGCCAGCAGCCAAGATTCAGGTGAACTCTATGGCTACACCTTC. This encodes CASSQDSGELYGYTF.

The DNA of the CDR3 is TGTGCCAGCATTGCAGCCAGGGGCTATGGCTACACCTTC. Translating it yields CASIAARGYGYTF. This chain links TRBV28 with TRBJ1-2; D possibly corresponds to TRBD1 (6 bases). From germline, CDR1 is MDHEN and CDR2 SYDVKM. The CDR3 length is 13 residues. Trimming took off 7 bases at V and 4 bases at J, with 13 bases between the two ends.

The chain uses TRBV2 and TRBJ2-1; no reliable D call. The V end was cut by 3 bases, the J end by 7 bases, with 7 bases between. Germline-derived CDR1 and CDR2 are SNHLY and FYNNEI. This CDR3 is 12 amino acids long. The CDR3 DNA reads as TGTGCCAGCAGTGATGAGTGGAATGAGCAGTTCTTC. Translated, it gives CASSDEWNEQFF.

V gene TRBV5-1 combines with J gene TRBJ2-3; D uncertain. The CDR3 is made up of 14 amino acids. The germline V and J ends were trimmed by 0 bases and 2 bases, with 7 bases remaining between them. CDR1 SGHRS and CDR2 YFSETQ come from the germline V gene. The CDR3 loop is CASSLATNTDTQYF. CDR3 nucleotides: TGCGCCAGCAGCTTGGCTACCAACACAGATACGCAGTATTTT.

This clone was recorded a few times. The V and J genes are TRBV6-5 and TRBJ1-1, with D uncertain. The CDR3 is 15 residues long. V was trimmed by 0 bases and J by 2 bases, leaving 10 bases between them. Germline V gene sequence: CDR1 MNHEY, CDR2 SVGAGI. The CDR3 is CASSYSGQINTEAFF. CDR3 nucleotides: TGTGCCAGCAGTTACTCTGGGCAGATAAACACTGAAGCTTTCTTT.

This chain uses TRBV28 with TRBJ2-7, with TRBD2 matching 11 bases. CDR3 size: 16 residues. J was trimmed by 0 bases and V by 2 bases; bases with no gene match: 3. The germline V gene encodes CDR1 MDHEN and CDR2 SYDVKM. CDR3: CASSLTSGGPSYEQYF. The CDR3 DNA follows: TGTGCCAGCAGTTTAACTAGCGGGGGCCCCTCCTACGAGCAGTACTTC.

This rearrangement joins TRBV10-2 to TRBJ2-3; TRBD1 is a possible D gene (6 bases). This CDR3 contains 15 residues. V lost 1 base to trimming and J lost 3 bases, with 11 bases between them. Germline V gene lookup returns CDR1 WSHSY and CDR2 SAAADI. In nucleotides, the CDR3 is TGCGCCAGCAGTGAGTGGGGGCCGAGAACAGATACGCAGTATTTT. It yields the protein CASSEWGPRTDTQYF.

Only one count was recorded for this clone. V gene TRBV9 combines with J gene TRBJ2-1, with D possibly matching TRBD2 (5 bases). CDR3 length: 16 amino acids. Trimming removed 0 bases at V and 3 bases at J, with 13 bases between. Germline lookup yields CDR1 SGDLS and CDR2 YYNGEE. DNA for the CDR3: TGTGCCAGCAGCGTAGAAGCGGCTTTTAACTACAATGAGCAGTTCTTC. Translated: CASSVEAAFNYNEQFF. Using reference TRBV9 and TRBJ2-1 for the parts outside the CDR3, the full variable domain is DSGVTQTPKHLITATGQRVTLRCSPRSGDLSVYWYQQSLDQGLQFLIQYYNGEERAKGNILERFSAQQFPDLHSELNLSSLELGDSALYFCASSVEAAFNYNEQFFGPGTRLTVL.

This clone showed up just once. This chain joins TRBV9 and TRBJ2-1; 9 positions agree with TRBD2. The V gene end was trimmed by 2 bases and the J gene end by 9 bases; junction bases not matched to a gene: 12. The CDR3 consists of 16 residues. Germline V gene data show CDR1 as SGDLS and CDR2 as YYNGEE. CDR3 in amino acids: CASSVYPGGRGSEQFF. DNA of the CDR3: TGTGCCAGCAGCGTCTACCCGGGCGGGAGGGGCAGTGAGCAGTTCTTC.

This chain joins TRBV29-1 and TRBJ2-5; 9 bases match TRBD1. This CDR3 spans 13 amino acids. The germline CDR1 and CDR2 sequences are SQVTM and ANQGSEA. Germline trimming cut 5 bases from V and 5 bases from J; bases unmatched to any gene: 6. CDR3 DNA: TGCAGCGTTCAACAGGGGGCGCGGGAGACCCAGTACTTC. It specifies CSVQQGARETQYF.

This clone appeared a single time. This chain links TRBV5-4 with TRBJ2-7; D is ambiguous. V was trimmed by 1 base and J by 0 bases, leaving 5 bases between them. CDR1 and CDR2 from the germline V gene are SGHNT and YYREEE (reference sequence). This CDR3 has 13 amino acids. The CDR3 region has the DNA TGTGCCAGCAGCTTGACCAGCTCCTACGAGCAGTACTTC. It codes for CASSLTSSYEQYF.

The rearrangement uses TRBV7-6 and TRBJ1-4; TRBD1 aligns across 8 bases. Germline V gives CDR1 SGHVS, CDR2 FNYEAQ. This CDR3 contains 15 residues. After removal of 1 base from V and 5 bases from J, the junction contained 3 bases not matched to a gene. DNA of the CDR3: TGTGCCAGCAGCTTAGACACAGGGGGAAATGAAAAACTGTTTTTT. Translating gives CASSLDTGGNEKLFF.

The gene calls are TRBV7-2 and TRBJ2-7, with no clear D. Germline-derived CDR1 and CDR2 are SGHTA and FQGNSA. Trimming left V 8 bases short and J 3 bases short, with 8 bases between. The CDR3 covers 11 residues. CDR3 loop: CASRANYEQYF. The CDR3 DNA follows: TGTGCCAGCCGAGCGAACTACGAGCAGTACTTC.